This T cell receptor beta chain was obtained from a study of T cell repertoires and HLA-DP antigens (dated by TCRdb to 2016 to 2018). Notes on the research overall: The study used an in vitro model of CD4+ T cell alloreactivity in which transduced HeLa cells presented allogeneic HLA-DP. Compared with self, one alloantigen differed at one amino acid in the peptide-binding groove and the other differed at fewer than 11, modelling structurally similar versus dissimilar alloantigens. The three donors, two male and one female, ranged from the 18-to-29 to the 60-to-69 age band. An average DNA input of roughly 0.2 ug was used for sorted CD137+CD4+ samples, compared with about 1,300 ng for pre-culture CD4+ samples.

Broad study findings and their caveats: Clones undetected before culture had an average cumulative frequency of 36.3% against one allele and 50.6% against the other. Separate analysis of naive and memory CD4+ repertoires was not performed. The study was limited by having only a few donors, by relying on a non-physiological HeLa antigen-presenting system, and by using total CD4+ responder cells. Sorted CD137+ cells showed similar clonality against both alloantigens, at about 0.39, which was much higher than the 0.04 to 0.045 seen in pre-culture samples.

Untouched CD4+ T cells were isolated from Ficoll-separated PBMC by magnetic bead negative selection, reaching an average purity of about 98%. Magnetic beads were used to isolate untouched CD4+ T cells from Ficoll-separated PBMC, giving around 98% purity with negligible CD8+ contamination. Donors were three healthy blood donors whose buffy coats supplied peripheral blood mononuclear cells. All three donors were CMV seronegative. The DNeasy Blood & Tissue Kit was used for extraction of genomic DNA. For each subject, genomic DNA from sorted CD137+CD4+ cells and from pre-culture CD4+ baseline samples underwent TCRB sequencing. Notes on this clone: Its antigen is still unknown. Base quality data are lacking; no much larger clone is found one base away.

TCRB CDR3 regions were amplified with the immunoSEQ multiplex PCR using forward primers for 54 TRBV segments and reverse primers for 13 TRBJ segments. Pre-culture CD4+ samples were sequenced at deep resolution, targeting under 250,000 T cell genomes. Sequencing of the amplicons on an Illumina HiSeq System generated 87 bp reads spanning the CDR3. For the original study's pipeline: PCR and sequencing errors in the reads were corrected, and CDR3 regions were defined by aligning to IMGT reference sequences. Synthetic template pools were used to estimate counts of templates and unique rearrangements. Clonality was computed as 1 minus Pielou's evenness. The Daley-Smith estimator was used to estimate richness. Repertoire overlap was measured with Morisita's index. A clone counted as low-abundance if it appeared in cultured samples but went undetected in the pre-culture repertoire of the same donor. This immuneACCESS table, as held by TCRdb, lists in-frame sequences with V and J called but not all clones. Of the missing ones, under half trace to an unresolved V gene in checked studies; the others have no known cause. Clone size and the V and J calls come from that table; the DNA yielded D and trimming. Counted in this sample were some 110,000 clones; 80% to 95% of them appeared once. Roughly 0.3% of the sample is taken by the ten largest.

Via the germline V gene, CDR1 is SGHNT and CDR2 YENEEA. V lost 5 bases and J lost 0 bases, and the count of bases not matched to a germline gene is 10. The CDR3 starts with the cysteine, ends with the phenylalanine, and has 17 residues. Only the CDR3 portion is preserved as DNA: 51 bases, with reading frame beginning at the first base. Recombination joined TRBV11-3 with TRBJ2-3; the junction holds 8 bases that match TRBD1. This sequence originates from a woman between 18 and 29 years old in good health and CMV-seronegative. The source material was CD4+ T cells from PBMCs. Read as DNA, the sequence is TGTGCCAGCAGCCCCGGGACAGGTTCAGTTAGCACAGATACGCAGTATTTT. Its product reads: CASSPGTGSVSTDTQYF.